This T cell receptor (beta chain) originates from a study of blood T cell repertoires in COVID-19 (dated by TCRdb to about 2020). Background for the entire study: Samples from collaborators originated in the United States, Italy and Spain and spanned both the acute and convalescent phases of COVID-19. The material from the prospective study consisted of cDNA or gDNA derived from T cells, B-cell-depleted T cells, or PBMCs. The dataset comprised deeply sampled blood TCRbeta repertoires from subjects exposed to, actively infected with, or recovered from COVID-19. The repertoires were made available in a free public database intended to serve as a resource for research on the immune response to SARS-CoV-2. The samples were drawn from two sources: the first 160 participants of the ongoing ImmuneRACE study, and some 1,300 subjects contributed by 6 global collaborators. A de-identified subject ID, COVID-19 status, age in years and sex were almost always included in the sample metadata. HLA class I and class II types, where available, came from metadata supplied by the sample provider rather than from assay-based typing. General conclusions and limits of the study: The amount of clinical and demographic metadata varied by source and participant and was provided uncurated.

To note about this clone: Its recognized antigen is unknown. Base qualities are missing; no much larger clone stands one base away.

TCRbeta CDR3 regions were amplified from genomic DNA using the immunoSEQ Assay, a bias-controlled multiplex PCR. In the authors' own workflow: Nucleated cell counts per sample were estimated from amplification of reference gene primers within the assay. To quantify the absolute abundance of each unique TCRbeta CDR3 rearrangement, sequence reads were collapsed and filtered. For each sample, productive Simpson clonality was calculated by taking the square root of Simpson's diversity index across productive rearrangements. TCRdb obtained this table from immuneACCESS and retained in-frame rearrangements with V and J assigned. These tables miss some clones; where compared with another copy, unresolved V genes account for less than half of the shortfall, and the remainder is unexplained. V, J and clone size are those of that table, while D and trimming were read from the DNA. This sample gives 300,000 to 350,000 clones in total; approximately 89% of them show up just once. About a tenth of the sample comes from the top ten.

Participants in the prospective study were enrolled through a virtual design, were aged roughly 18 to 90 years, and lived in 20 to 30 United States geographic areas. In the prospective study, cohorts were assigned on the basis of participant-reported clinical history obtained from a screening survey and a study questionnaire. ImmuneRACE Cohort 3 recovered participants were defined by two consecutive negative NP/OP PCR tests, healthcare professional clearance, or symptom resolution. Each participant in the prospective study had whole blood, serum and a nasopharyngeal or oropharyngeal swab collected by mobile phlebotomists. Participants in the prospective study had the option to provide additional blood draws and questionnaires over an approximately 2-month period. Prospective study blood samples were shipped either frozen or at room temperature before DNA extraction. This sequence originates from a woman aged 25-40 years who had recovered from COVID-19. Specimen: PBMCs or T cells enriched from blood (not recorded which).

The CDR3 protein: CSVDTGGNTIYF. The DNA is as follows: TGCAGCGTAGACACAGGGGGAAACACCATATATTTT. The chain is made from TRBV29-1 and TRBJ1-3; a weak D assignment points to TRBD1 (6 bases agree). CDR1 is given as SQVTM and CDR2 as ANQGSEA, both from the germline V gene. Trimming takes 6 bases from V and 4 bases from J, and the germline ends sit 10 bases apart. The CDR3 runs 12 amino acids, cysteine and phenylalanine included. CDR3 DNA only is kept here, 36 bases in frame from base 1.